This TCR beta chain is drawn from a study of blood T cell repertoires in COVID-19. Germline V lookup: CDR1 ENHRY, CDR2 SYGVKD. V lost 2 bases, J lost 7 bases, and 12 bases lay in between. The CDR3 loop spans 14 amino acids. Seattle participants joined during active infection and were tracked over time. Some clones are missing from TCRdb's copy, which holds only in-frame ones; the method was immunoSEQ multiplex PCR. The sample holds some 500,000 clones; 70% to 90% are singletons and the top ten take less than 9%. The chain uses TRBV10-3 and TRBJ2-1, with D possibly being TRBD1 (6 bases). The clonotype comes from a woman aged 50 to 60 with COVID-19, enrolled during active disease. The sequencing sample was made of peripheral blood. The chain's CDR3 is CAISEVTGGNEQFF. The CDR3 DNA reads TGTGCCATCAGTGAGGTGACAGGTGGGAATGAGCAGTTCTTC.